The 6 T cell receptor beta chains below all came from one sample that was sequenced in a study of T cells in Graves' hyperthyroidism and ophthalmopathy. Using RNA transcripts as the source, TCR beta CDR3 regions were amplified. HTBI primers were the set used in a first-round RT-PCR of the TCR CDR3. TCRdb fed the multiplex PCR reads into MiXCR, producing one record per CDR3 protein. The sample has roughly 530,000 distinct CDR3 sequences, roughly a sixth seen once; the top ten hold around 17%. The sample taken for sequencing was blood. These receptors were taken from a woman aged 18-29 years with Graves' ophthalmopathy.

Many counts were recorded for this clonotype. This sequence joins TRBV28 and TRBJ1-5; a possible D gene is TRBD1 (6 bases). Trimming left V 3 bases short and J 4 bases short, with 10 bases between. The length of the CDR3 is 14 residues. The germline V gene has CDR1 MDHEN and CDR2 SYDVKM. The CDR3 DNA reads TGTGCCAGCAGTTTGGACAGTGAAAATCAGCCCCAGCATTTT. Translated: CASSLDSENQPQHF.

This clonotype was found a few times. The chain has TRBV29-1 and TRBJ2-2; unclear D gene. From germline, CDR1 is SQVTM and CDR2 ANQGSEA. The CDR3 contains 13 residues. Trimming cost V 1 base and J 3 bases, with 6 bases left between them. The CDR3 is CSVEGPDTGELFF. The CDR3 region has the DNA TGCAGCGTTGAAGGCCCGGACACCGGGGAGCTGTTTTTT.

DNA for the CDR3: TGCGCCAGCACCCCGCAAGGGGGTCAAGAGACCCAGTACTTC. Protein: CASTPQGGQETQYF. The rearrangement joins TRBV5-1 to TRBJ2-5; a weak D match, TRBD1 (6 bases). The germline CDR1 and CDR2 sequences are SGHRS and YFSETQ. This CDR3 comprises 14 residues. The V gene lost 6 bases and the J gene lost 2 bases, with 14 bases spanning the gap.

V is TRBV27 and J is TRBJ2-2, with D perhaps assigned TRBD1 or TRBD2 (5 bases each). V was shortened by 3 bases and J by 3 bases, with 11 bases between the two germline ends. Germline values: CDR1 MNHEY, CDR2 SMNVEV (reference sequence). The CDR3 loop spans 15 amino acids. Here the CDR3 reads CASSFTRGHTGELFF. The CDR3 nucleotides are TGTGCCAGCAGTTTTACTAGGGGACACACCGGGGAGCTGTTTTTT.

The sample holds a few counts of this clonotype. This sequence may be a read error, since a much larger clone differs from it by one base. The chain links TRBV6-1 to TRBJ2-7; D gene unclear. Germline V gene data show CDR1 as MNHNS and CDR2 as SASEGT. The CDR3 covers 13 residues. The V end was cut by 2 bases, the J end by 0 bases, with 5 bases between. CDR3 sequence reads: CASSEQSSYEQYF. CDR3 bases: TGTGCCAGCAGTGAACAGAGCTCCTACGAGCAGTACTTC.

This chain links TRBV11-1 with TRBJ2-5, with D tentatively TRBD1 or TRBD2 (5 bases each). Trimming removed 5 bases from V and 1 base from J, with 17 bases in between. The length of the CDR3 is 16 residues. Germline-derived CDR1 and CDR2 are SGHAT and FQDESV (reference sequence). CDR3 nucleotides: TGTGCCAGCAGCCCTAGGCGGGTGGGGCCCCAAGAGACCCAGTACTTC. Amino acid sequence: CASSPRRVGPQETQYF.